The clone carrying this T cell receptor beta chain was seen a few times. Its antigen remains unidentified. This record comes from a study of human T cells and chemical hapten exposure. About the research overall: Patch tests put 0.01% DPC on the upper back, read at 6 days.

This CDR3 is 12 amino acids long. Germline V CDR1 and CDR2: SQVTM, ANQGSEA. V dropped 7 bases and J dropped 3 bases, with 12 bases sitting between them. The study's findings and limits: Controls formed significantly fewer large CDR3 similarity clusters than expanded TCRs did. TCRs exceeding 1 in 1000 frequency stayed unchanged with DPC sensitization.

TCRdb itself ran the RACE reads through MiXCR, one entry per CDR3 protein. The sample lists under 400,000 distinct CDR3 sequences, 5.1% occurring once. As for time point: pre-sensitization, week 0. Stated treatment: therapeutic diphenylcyclopropenone sensitization with weekly scalp DPC. Sequencing was performed on whole blood, taken in connection with sensitization to the hapten diphenylcyclopropenone (DPC). The clonotype was recovered from a woman in her fifties or sixties with alopecia areata. Some clones in this sample may be carry-over from other donors' samples. The chain couples TRBV29-1 to TRBJ2-5; D ambiguous. The CDR3 loop reads CSALASEETQYF. The DNA of the CDR3 is TGCAGCGCCCTGGCAAGCGAAGAGACCCAGTACTTC.